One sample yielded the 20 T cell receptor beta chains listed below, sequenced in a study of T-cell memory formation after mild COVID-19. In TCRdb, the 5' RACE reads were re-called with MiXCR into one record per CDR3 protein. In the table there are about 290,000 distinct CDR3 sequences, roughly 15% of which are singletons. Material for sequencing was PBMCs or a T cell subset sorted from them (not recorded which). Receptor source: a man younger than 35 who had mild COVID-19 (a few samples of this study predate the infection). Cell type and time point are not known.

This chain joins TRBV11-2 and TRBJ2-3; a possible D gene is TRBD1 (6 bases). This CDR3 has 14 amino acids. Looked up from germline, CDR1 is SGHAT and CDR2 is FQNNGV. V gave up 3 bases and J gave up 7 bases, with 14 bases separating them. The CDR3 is CASSFLPQGYTQYF. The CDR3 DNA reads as TGTGCCAGCAGCTTCCTACCTCAGGGGTATACGCAGTATTTT.

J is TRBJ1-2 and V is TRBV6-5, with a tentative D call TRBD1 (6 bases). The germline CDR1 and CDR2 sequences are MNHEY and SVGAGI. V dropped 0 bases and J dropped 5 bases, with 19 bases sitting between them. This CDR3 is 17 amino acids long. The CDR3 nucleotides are TGTGCCAGCAGTTACTCGGCGGGGGCGCCCCGTCGTTATGGCTACACCTTC. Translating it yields CASSYSAGAPRRYGYTF.

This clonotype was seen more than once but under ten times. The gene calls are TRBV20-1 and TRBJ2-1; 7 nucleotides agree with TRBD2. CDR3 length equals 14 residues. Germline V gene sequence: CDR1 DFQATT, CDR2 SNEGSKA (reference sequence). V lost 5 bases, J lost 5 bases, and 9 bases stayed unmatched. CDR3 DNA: TGCAGTGCTCCAATGGGGCTAGCGGACAATGAGCAGTTCTTC. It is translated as CSAPMGLADNEQFF.

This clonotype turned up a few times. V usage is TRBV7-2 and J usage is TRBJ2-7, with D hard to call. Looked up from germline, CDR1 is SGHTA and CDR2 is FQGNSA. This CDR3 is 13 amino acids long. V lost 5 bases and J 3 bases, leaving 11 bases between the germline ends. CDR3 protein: CASSVVGGYEQYV. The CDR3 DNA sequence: TGTGCCAGCAGCGTGGTGGGCGGCTACGAGCAGTACGTC.

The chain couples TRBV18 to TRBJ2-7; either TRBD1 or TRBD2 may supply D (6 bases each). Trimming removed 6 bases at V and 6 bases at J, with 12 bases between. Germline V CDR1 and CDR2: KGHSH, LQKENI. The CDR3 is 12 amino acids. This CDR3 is CASSAGEVEQYV. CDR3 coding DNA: TGTGCCAGCTCCGCAGGGGAGGTCGAGCAGTACGTC.

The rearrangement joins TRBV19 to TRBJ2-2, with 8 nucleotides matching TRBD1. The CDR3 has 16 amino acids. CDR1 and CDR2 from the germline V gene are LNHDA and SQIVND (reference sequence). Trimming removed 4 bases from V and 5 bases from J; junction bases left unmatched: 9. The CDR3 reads CASSRLTGVGTGELFF. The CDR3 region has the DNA TGTGCCAGTAGTAGGCTGACAGGGGTTGGAACCGGGGAGCTGTTTTTT.

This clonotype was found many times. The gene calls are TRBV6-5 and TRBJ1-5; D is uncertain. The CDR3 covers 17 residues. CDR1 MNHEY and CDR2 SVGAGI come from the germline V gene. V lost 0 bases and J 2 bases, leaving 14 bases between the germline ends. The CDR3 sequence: CASSYSFPPGGNQPQHF. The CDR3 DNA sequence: TGTGCCAGCAGTTACTCGTTCCCCCCTGGGGGCAATCAGCCCCAGCATTTT.

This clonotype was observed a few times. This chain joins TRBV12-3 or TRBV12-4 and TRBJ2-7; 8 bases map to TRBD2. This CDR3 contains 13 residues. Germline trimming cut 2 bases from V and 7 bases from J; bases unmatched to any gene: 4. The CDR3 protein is CASSLTLAGEQYV. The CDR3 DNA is TGTGCCAGCAGTTTAACTCTAGCGGGTGAGCAGTACGTC.

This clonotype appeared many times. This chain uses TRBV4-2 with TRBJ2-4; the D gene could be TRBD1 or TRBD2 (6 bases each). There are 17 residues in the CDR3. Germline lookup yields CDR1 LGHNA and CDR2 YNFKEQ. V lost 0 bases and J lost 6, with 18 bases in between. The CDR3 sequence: CASSQDPRPGAGNIQYF. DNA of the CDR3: TGTGCCAGCAGCCAAGATCCCAGGCCGGGGGCGGGAAACATTCAGTACTTC.

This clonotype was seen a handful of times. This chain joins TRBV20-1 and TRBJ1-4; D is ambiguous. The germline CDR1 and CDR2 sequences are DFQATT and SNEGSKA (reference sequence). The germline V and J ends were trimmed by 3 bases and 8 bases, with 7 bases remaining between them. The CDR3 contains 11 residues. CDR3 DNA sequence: TGCAGTGCTAGTATTAGAGAAAAACTGTTTTTT. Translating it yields CSASIREKLFF.

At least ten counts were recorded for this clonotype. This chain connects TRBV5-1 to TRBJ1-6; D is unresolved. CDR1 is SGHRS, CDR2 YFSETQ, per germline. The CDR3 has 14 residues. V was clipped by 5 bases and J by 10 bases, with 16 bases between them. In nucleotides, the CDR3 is TGCGCCAGCAGGGCCGAAGGTTATGGATCACCCCTCCACTTT. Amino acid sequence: CASRAEGYGSPLHF.

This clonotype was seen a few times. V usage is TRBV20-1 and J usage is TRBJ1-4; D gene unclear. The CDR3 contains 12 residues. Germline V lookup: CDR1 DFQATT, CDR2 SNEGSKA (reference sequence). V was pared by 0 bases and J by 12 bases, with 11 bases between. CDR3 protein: CSAREGASELFF. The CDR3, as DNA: TGCAGTGCTAGAGAGGGTGCGTCGGAACTGTTTTTT.

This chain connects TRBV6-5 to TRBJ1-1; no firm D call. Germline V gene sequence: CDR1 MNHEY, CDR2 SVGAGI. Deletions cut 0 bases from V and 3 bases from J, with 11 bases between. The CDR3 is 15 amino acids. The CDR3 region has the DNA TGTGCCAGCAGTTACTCGAAGCCCAGCCACACTGAAGCTTTCTTT. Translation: CASSYSKPSHTEAFF.

The CDR3 sequence: CASTASGFRVTQYF. Here the CDR3 DNA reads TGTGCCAGCACCGCGAGCGGGTTCAGGGTTACGCAGTATTTT. The gene calls are TRBV12-3 or TRBV12-4 and TRBJ2-3; a possible D gene is TRBD2 (6 bases). The CDR3 runs to 14 residues. V gave up 7 bases and J gave up 8 bases, with 19 bases separating them.

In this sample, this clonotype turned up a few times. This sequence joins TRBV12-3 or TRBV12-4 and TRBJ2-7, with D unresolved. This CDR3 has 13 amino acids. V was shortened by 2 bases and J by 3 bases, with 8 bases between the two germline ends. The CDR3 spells CASSLRRSYEQYF. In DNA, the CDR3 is TGTGCCAGCAGTTTAAGGCGCAGCTACGAGCAGTACTTC.

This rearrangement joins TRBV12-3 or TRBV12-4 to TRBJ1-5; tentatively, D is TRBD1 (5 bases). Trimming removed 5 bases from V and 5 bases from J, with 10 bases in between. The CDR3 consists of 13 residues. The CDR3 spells CASSREGYQPQHF. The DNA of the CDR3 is TGTGCCAGCAGTCGCGAGGGGTATCAGCCCCAGCATTTT.

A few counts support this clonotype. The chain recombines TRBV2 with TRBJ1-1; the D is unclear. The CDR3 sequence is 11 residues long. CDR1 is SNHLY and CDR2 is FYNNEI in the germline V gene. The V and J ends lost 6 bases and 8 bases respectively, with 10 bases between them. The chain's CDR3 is CASRENSEAFF. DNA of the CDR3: TGTGCCAGCAGGGAGAATTCAGAAGCTTTCTTT.

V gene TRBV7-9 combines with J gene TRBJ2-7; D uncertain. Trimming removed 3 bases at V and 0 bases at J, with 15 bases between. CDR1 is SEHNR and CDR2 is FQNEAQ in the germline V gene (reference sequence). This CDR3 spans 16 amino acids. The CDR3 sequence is CASSFPHGTSSYEQYF. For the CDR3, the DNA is TGTGCCAGCAGCTTTCCCCATGGCACGAGCTCCTACGAGCAGTACTTC.

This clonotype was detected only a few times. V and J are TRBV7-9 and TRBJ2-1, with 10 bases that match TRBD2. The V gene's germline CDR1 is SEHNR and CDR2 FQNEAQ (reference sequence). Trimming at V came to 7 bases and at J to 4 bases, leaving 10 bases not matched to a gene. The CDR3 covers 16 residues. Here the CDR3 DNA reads TGTGCCAGCAACTCCCATGGAGCGGGGGGGTACAATGAGCAGTTCTTC. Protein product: CASNSHGAGGYNEQFF.

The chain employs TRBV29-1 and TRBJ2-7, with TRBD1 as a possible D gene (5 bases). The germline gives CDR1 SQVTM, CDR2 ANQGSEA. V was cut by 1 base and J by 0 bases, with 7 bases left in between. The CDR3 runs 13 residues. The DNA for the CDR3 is TGCAGCGTTGAAGGGGGCCGCTCCTACGAGCAGTACTTC. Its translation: CSVEGGRSYEQYF.